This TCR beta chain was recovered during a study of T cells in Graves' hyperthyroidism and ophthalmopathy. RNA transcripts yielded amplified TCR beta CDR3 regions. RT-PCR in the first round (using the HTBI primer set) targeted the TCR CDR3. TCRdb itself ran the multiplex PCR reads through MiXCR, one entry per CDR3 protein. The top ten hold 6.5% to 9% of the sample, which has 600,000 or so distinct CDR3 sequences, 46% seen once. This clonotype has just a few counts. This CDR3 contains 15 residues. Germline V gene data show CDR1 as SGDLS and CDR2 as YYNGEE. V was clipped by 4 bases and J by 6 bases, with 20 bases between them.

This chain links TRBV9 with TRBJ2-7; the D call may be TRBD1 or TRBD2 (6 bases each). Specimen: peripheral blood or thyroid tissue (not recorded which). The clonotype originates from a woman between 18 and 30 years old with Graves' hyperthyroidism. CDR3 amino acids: CASSQAVRGLREQYF. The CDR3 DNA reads TGTGCCAGCAGCCAAGCTGTTCGGGGGCTCCGCGAGCAGTACTTC.